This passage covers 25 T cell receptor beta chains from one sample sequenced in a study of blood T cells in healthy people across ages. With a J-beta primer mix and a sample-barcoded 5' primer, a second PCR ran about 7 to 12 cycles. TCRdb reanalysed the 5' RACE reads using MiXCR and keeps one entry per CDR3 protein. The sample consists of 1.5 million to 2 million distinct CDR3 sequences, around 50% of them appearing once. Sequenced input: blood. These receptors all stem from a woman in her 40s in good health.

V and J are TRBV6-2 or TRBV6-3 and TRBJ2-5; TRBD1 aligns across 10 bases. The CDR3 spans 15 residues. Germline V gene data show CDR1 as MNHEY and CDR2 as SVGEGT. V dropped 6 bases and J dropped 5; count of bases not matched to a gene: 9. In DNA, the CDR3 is TGTGCCAGCAGGCCCGGGACAGGGGTATTGGAGACCCAGTACTTC. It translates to CASRPGTGVLETQYF.

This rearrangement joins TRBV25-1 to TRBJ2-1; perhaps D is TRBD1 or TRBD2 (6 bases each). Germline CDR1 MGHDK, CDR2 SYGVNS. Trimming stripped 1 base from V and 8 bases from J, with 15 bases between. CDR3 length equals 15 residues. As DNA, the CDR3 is TGTGCCAGCAGTGAATCTCCGGGGGCAATCCATGAGCAGTTCTTC. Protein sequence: CASSESPGAIHEQFF.

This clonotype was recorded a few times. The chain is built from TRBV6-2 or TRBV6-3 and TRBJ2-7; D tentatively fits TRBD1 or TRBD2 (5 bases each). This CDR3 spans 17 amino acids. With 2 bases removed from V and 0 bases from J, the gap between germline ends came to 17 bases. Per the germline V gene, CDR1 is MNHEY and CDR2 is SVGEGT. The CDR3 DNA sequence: TGTGCCAGCAGTTACGAGCCGGGACGCACGAGCTCCTACGAGCAGTACTTC. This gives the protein CASSYEPGRTSSYEQYF.

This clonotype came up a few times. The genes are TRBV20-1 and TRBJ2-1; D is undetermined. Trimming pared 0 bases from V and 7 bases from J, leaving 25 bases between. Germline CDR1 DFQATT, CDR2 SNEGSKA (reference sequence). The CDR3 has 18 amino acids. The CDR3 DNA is TGCAGTGCTAGAGATCGGTTAGGTACTACCGCAAATTTGAATGAGCAGTTCTTC. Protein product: CSARDRLGTTANLNEQFF.

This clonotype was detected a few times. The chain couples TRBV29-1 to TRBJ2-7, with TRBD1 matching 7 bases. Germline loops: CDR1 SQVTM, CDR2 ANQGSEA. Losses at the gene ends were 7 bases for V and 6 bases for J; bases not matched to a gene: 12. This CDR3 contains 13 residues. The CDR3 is CSGAVGQRPEQYF. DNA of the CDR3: TGCAGCGGAGCCGTGGGACAGCGTCCCGAGCAGTACTTC.

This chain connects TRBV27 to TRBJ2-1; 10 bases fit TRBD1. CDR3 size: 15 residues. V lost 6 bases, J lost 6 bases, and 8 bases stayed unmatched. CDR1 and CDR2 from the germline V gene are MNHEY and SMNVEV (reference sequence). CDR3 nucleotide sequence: TGTGCCAGCAGAACAAGGACAGGGGGAGTCAATGAGCAGTTCTTC. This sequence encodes CASRTRTGGVNEQFF.

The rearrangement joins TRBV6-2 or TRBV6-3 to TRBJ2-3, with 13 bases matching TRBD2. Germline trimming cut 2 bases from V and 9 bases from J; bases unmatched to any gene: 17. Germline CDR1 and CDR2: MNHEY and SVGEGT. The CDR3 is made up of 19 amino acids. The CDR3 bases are TGTGCCAGCAGTTACCCCATCCACGGACTAGCGGGGGCACTATCAACGCAGTATTTT. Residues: CASSYPIHGLAGALSTQYF.

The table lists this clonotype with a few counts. As DNA, the CDR3 is TGCAGTGCTGCCACTAGGGGTGGTCTGGTTGGCTACACCTTC. Translated: CSAATRGGLVGYTF. The chain links TRBV20-1 to TRBJ1-2; D might be TRBD1 (5 bases). V dropped 5 bases and J dropped 7 bases, with 20 bases sitting between them. CDR1 and CDR2 from the germline V gene are DFQATT and SNEGSKA (reference sequence). The CDR3 is 14 residues long.

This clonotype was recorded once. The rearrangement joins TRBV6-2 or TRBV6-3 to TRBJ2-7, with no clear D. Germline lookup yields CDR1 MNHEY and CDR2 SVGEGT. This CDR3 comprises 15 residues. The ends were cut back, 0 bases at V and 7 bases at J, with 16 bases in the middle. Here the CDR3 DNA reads TGTGCCAGCAGTTACTCGATGGTCGGGTTTGGTGAGCAGTACTTC. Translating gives CASSYSMVGFGEQYF.

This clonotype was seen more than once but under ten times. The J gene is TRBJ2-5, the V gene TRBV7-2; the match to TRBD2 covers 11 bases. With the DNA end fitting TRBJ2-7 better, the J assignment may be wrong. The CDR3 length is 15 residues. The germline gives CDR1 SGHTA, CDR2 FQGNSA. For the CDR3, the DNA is TGTGCCAGCAGCCCCCCGGGACTAGCGGTCCCCGAGCAGTACTTC. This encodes CASSPPGLAVPEQYF.

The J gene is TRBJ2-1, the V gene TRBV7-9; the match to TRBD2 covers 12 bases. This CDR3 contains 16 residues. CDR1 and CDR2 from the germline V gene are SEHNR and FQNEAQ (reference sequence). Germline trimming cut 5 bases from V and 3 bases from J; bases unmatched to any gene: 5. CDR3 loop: CASSELAGGFYNEQFF. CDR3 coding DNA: TGTGCCAGCAGCGAGCTAGCGGGGGGGTTCTACAATGAGCAGTTCTTC.

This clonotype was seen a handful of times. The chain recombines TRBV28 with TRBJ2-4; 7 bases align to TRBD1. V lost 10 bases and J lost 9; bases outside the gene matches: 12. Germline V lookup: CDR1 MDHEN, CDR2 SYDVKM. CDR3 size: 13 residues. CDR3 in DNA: TGTGCCATCTCAGCCGGACAGGTACCCATTCAGTACTTC. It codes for CAISAGQVPIQYF. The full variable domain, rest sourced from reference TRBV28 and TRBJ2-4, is DVKVTQSSRYLVKRTGEKVFLECVQDMDHENMFWYRQDPGLGLRLIYFSYDVKMKEKGDIPEGYSVSREKKERFSLILESASTNQTSMYLCAISAGQVPIQYFGAGTRLSVL.

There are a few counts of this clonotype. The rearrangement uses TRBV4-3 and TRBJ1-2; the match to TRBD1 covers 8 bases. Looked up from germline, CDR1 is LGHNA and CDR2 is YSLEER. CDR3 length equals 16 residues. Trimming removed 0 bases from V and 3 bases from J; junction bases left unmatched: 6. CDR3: CASSQDLTGVYYGYTF. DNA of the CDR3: TGCGCCAGCAGCCAAGATTTGACAGGGGTATACTATGGCTACACCTTC.

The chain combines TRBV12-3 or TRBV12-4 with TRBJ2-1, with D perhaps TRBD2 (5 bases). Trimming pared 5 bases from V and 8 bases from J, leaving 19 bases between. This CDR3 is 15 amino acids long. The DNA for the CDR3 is TGTGCCAGCAGTAGCCGGAGGAGTAAGGCCGATGAGCAGTTCTTC. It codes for CASSSRRSKADEQFF.

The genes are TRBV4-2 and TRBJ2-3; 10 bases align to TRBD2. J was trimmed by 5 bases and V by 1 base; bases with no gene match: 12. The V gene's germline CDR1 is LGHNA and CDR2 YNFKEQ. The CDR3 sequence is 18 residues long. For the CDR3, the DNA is TGTGCCAGCAGCCAAGGATCGATAGCGGGGGGTACGCAAGATACGCAGTATTTT. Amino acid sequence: CASSQGSIAGGTQDTQYF.

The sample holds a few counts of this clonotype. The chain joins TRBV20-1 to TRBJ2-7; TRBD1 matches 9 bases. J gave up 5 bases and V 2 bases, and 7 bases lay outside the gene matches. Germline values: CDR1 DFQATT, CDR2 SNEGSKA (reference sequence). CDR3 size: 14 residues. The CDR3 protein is CSARPGTGTHEQYF. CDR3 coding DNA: TGCAGTGCTAGACCCGGGACAGGGACCCACGAGCAGTACTTC.

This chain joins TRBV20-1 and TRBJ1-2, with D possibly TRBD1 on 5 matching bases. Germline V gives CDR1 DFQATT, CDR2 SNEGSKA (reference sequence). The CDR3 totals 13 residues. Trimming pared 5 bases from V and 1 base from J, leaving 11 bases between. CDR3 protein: CSAPQEYNYGYTF. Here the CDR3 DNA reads TGCAGTGCTCCACAGGAGTATAACTATGGCTACACCTTC.

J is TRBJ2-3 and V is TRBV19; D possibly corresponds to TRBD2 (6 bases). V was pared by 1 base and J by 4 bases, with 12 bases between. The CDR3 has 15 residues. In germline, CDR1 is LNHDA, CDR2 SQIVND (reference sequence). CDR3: CASSIGRGRPDTQYF. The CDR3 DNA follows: TGTGCCAGTAGTATAGGACGGGGGAGGCCAGATACGCAGTATTTT. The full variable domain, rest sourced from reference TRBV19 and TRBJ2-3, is DGGITQSPKYLFRKEGQNVTLSCEQNLNHDAMYWYRQDPGQGLRLIYYSQIVNDFQKGDIAEGYSVSREKKESFPLTVTSAQKNPTAFYLCASSIGRGRPDTQYFGPGTRLTVL.

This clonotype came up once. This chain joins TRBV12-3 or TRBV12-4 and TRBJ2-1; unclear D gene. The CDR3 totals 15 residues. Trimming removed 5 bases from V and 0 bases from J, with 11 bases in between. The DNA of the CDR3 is TGTGCCAGCAGTCGGAATCGTCCCTCCTACAATGAGCAGTTCTTC. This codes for CASSRNRPSYNEQFF.

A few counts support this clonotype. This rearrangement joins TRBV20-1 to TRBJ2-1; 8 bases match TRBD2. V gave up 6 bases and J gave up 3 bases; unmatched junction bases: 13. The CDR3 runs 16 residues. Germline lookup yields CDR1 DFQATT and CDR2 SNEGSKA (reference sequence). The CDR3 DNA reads TGCAGTGCCCCGGAGGGTGAGCGGGGGATCTACAATGAGCAGTTCTTC. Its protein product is CSAPEGERGIYNEQFF.

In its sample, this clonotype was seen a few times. The CDR3 DNA is TGTGCCAGCAGTTCCCGGGACTCGGAGAATCAGCCCCAGCATTTT. This sequence encodes CASSSRDSENQPQHF. The genes are TRBV6-5 and TRBJ1-5; possible D gene TRBD1, 5 bases. The length of the CDR3 is 15 residues. Germline V gene data show CDR1 as MNHEY and CDR2 as SVGAGI. V lost 4 bases to trimming and J lost 4 bases, with 14 bases between them.

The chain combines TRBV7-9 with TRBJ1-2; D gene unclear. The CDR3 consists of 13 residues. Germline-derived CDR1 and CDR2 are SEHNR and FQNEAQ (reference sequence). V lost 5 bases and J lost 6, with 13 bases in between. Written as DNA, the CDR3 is TGTGCCAGCAGCCCCCCCGAGGTTGATGGCTACACCTTC. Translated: CASSPPEVDGYTF. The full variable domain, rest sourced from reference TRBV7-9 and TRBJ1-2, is DTGVSQNPRHKITKRGQNVTFRCDPISEHNRLYWYRQTLGQGPEFLTYFQNEAQLEKSRLLSDRFSAERPKGSFSTLEIQRTEQGDSAMYLCASSPPEVDGYTFGSGTRLTVV.

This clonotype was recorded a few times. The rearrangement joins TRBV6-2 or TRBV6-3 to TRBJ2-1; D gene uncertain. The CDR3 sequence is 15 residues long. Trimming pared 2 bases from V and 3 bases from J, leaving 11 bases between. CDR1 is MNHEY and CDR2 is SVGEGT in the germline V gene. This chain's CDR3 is CASSYPKASYNEQFF. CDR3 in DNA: TGTGCCAGCAGTTACCCAAAGGCTAGCTACAATGAGCAGTTCTTC.

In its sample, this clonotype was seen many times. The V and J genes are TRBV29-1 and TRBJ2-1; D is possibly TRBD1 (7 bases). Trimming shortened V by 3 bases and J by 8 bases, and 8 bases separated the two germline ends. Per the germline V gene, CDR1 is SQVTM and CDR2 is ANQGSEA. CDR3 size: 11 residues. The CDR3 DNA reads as TGCAGCGTTGACAGGGGGGATGAGCAGTTCTTC. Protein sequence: CSVDRGDEQFF.

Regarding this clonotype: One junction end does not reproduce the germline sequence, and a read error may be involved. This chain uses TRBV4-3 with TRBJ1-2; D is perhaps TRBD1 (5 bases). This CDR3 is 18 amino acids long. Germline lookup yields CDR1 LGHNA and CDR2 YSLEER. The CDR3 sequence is CASSQVIGAPNLGEGCTF. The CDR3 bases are TGCGCCAGCAGCCAAGTCATAGGGGCTCCCAATCTAGGGGAGGGCTGCACCTTC.